This TCR beta chain came from a study of human T cells and chemical hapten exposure. Described time point: patch test 1, 2 weeks after DPC sensitization. Treatment defined: therapeutic diphenylcyclopropenone sensitization with weekly scalp DPC. Original analysis: Samples held a median of approximately 96,000 TCRs, range roughly 20,000–690,600. Using its own MiXCR run on the RACE reads, TCRdb lists one record per CDR3 protein. These V and J calls are TCRdb output, not the study's own analysis. The sample has roughly 120,000 distinct CDR3 sequences; roughly an eighth are singletons. Germline V gene lookup returns CDR1 SGHTA and CDR2 FQGNSA. Trimming took off 1 base at V and 5 bases at J, with 23 bases between the two ends. This CDR3 has 18 residues.

The sequence was obtained from a man aged 18-30 years with alopecia areata. Some clones in this sample may be carry-over from other donors' samples. V and J are TRBV7-2 and TRBJ2-5; D might be TRBD1 or TRBD2, each matching 5 bases. The specimen comprised whole blood, sampled in connection with sensitization to the hapten diphenylcyclopropenone (DPC). The CDR3 DNA reads as TGTGCCAGCAGCTTAGTGAGCCCCCCCGGGGCCCTACGGGAGACCCAGTACTTC. Translating gives CASSLVSPPGALRETQYF.